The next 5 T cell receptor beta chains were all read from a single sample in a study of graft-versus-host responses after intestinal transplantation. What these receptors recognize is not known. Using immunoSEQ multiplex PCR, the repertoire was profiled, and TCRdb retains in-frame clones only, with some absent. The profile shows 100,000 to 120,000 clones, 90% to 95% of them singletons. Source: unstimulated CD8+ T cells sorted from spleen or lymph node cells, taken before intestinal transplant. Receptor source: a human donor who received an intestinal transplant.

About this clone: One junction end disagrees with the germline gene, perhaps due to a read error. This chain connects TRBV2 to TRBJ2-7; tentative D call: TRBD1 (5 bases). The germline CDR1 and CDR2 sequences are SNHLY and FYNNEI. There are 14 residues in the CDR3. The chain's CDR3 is CARTSKGRSSEQYF. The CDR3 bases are TGTGCCAGAACCAGCAAGGGGCGATCCTCCGAGCAGTACTTC.

The DNA of the CDR3 is TGCGCCAGCAGCCGGCTGACATCGACTAACCAAGAGACCCAGTACTTC. Amino acid sequence: CASSRLTSTNQETQYF. J is TRBJ2-5 and V is TRBV4-1; the D gene is possibly TRBD2 (5 bases). Germline V gene data show CDR1 as MGHRA and CDR2 as YSYEKL. Trimming stripped 4 bases from V and 0 bases from J, with 15 bases between. CDR3 length equals 16 residues.

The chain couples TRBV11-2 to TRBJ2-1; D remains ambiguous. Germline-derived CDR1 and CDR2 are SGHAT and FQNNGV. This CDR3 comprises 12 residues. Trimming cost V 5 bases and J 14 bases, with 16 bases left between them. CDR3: CASSPGRLEEFF. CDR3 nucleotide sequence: TGTGCCAGCAGCCCAGGCCGGCTCGAAGAGTTCTTC.

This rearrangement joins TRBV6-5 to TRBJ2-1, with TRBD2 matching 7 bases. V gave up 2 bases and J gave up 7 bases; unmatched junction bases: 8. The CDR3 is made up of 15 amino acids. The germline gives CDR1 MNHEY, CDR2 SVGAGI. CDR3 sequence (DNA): TGTGCCAGCAGTTACGGTCTAGCCGGGGGGAATGAGCAGTTCTTC. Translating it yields CASSYGLAGGNEQFF.

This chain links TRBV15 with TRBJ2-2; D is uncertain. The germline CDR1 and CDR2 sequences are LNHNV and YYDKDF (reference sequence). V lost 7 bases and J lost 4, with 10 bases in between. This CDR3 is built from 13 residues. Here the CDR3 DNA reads TGTGCCACCATCTCTGGGCCCACCGGGGAGCTGTTTTTT. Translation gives CATISGPTGELFF.